Only one count was recorded for the clone carrying this T cell receptor (beta chain). The data are from a study of blood T cell repertoires in COVID-19. Categorization into cohorts depended on clinical history that participants reported. Cohort 3 donors were reported recovered after two negative PCRs, clearance, or symptom resolution. Original handling: The authors estimated nucleated cell counts from reference gene primer amplification. Sequenced by immunoSEQ multiplex PCR; TCRdb stores in-frame clones only, minus some. D and trimming were read from the DNA, whereas the V and J calls and clone size are those reported in that table. The sample holds fewer than 200,000 clones, approximately 88% seen once. Germline V CDR1 and CDR2: SGHDN, FVKESK. This CDR3 contains 15 residues. V was trimmed by 1 base and J by 2 bases, leaving 12 bases between them.

V usage is TRBV14 and J usage is TRBJ2-7; no firm D call. Sample: PBMCs or T cells enriched from blood (not recorded which). This clonotype originated in a woman aged 18 to 35 who had recovered from COVID-19. DNA for the CDR3: TGTGCCAGCAGCCAAGGGGCCTCCATGACCTACGAGCAGTACTTC. Amino acid sequence: CASSQGASMTYEQYF.